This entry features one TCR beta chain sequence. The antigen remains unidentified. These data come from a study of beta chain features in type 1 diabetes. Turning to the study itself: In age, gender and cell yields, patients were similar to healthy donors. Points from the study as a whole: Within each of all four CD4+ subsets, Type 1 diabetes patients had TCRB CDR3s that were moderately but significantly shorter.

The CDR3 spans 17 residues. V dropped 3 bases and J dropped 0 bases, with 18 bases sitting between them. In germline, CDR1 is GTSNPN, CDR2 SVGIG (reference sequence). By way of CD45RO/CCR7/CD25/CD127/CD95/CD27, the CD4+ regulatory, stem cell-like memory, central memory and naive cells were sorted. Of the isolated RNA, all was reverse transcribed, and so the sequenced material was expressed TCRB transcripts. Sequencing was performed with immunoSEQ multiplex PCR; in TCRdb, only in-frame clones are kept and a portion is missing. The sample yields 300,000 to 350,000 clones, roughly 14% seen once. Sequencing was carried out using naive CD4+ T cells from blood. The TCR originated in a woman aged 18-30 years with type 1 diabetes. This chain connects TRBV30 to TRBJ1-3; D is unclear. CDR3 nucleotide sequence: TGTGCCTGGAGCGCTTCGGGGAGGTTGAGCTCTGGAAACACCATATATTTT. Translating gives CAWSASGRLSSGNTIYF.